The 9 T cell receptor beta chains given below trace back to one sample, sequenced in a study of blood T cell repertoires in COVID-19. Measured with immunoSEQ multiplex PCR; TCRdb has only the in-frame clones, and not every one. Among about 200,000 clones, 70% to 90% were seen once, and the ten largest hold 6.2%. What was sequenced was peripheral blood. These receptors were obtained from a woman in her thirties or forties who had recovered from COVID-19.

This chain links TRBV19 with TRBJ2-5; 8 nucleotides align to TRBD2. The CDR3 sequence is 14 residues long. With V trimmed by 4 bases and J by 3 bases, 4 bases remained unmatched. The germline CDR1 and CDR2 sequences are LNHDA and SQIVND (reference sequence). CDR3 sequence: CASSRISGEETQYF. CDR3 nucleotide sequence: TGTGCCAGTAGTAGAATTAGCGGGGAAGAGACCCAGTACTTC.

The chain links TRBV5-1 to TRBJ2-1; 13 bases match TRBD2. This CDR3 contains 18 residues. V lost 2 bases, J lost 0 bases, and 5 bases stayed unmatched. Germline V CDR1 and CDR2: SGHRS, YFSETQ. This CDR3 is CASSLGTSGTFSYNEQFF. The CDR3 coding sequence is TGCGCCAGCAGCTTAGGGACTAGCGGGACCTTCTCCTACAATGAGCAGTTCTTC.

In this sample, this clone turned up once. V gene TRBV18 combines with J gene TRBJ1-1, with a possible D match to TRBD1 (5 bases). Between the trimmed V and J ends, which lost 3 bases and 5 bases, there was a span of 13 bases. The CDR3 runs 14 residues. Germline loops: CDR1 KGHSH, CDR2 LQKENI. The CDR3 bases are TGTGCCAGCTCACCCCGGGCAGGGTTGACTGAAGCTTTCTTT. As protein: CASSPRAGLTEAFF.

This chain links TRBV23-1 with TRBJ2-3, with a weak D call TRBD2 (7 bases). Being an ORF, TRBV23-1 has a function that is uncertain. CDR3 length: 15 amino acids. Trimming pared 7 bases from V and 2 bases from J, leaving 16 bases between. CDR3 nucleotides: TGCGCCAGCATTGGGTGGGGGGGCCCCACAGATACGCAGTATTTT. This codes for CASIGWGGPTDTQYF.

V usage is TRBV28 and J usage is TRBJ1-1; the match to TRBD1 covers 7 bases. Germline V gene sequence: CDR1 MDHEN, CDR2 SYDVKM. Losses at the gene ends were 6 bases for V and 6 bases for J; bases not matched to a gene: 10. This CDR3 is 14 amino acids long. CDR3 sequence (DNA): TGTGCCAGCAGAGGTACAGGGGAGTTCTCTGAAGCTTTCTTT. It codes for CASRGTGEFSEAFF. Together with reference TRBV28 and TRBJ1-1, the CDR3 gives the full variable domain: DVKVTQSSRYLVKRTGEKVFLECVQDMDHENMFWYRQDPGLGLRLIYFSYDVKMKEKGDIPEGYSVSREKKERFSLILESASTNQTSMYLCASRGTGEFSEAFFGQGTRLTVV.

The sample holds a few counts of this clone. The chain's CDR3 is CASSTWDTRETQYF. The CDR3 bases are TGTGCCAGCAGTACCTGGGACACTAGAGAGACCCAGTACTTC. The chain uses TRBV6-5 and TRBJ2-5, with D possibly TRBD1 on 6 matching bases. This CDR3 has 14 amino acids. V was cut by 5 bases and J by 4 bases, with 14 bases left in between. The germline V gene has CDR1 MNHEY and CDR2 SVGAGI.

This clone has just a few counts. The chain links TRBV29-1 to TRBJ2-7, with D maybe TRBD2 (5 bases). With 7 bases removed from V and 5 bases from J, the gap between germline ends came to 12 bases. CDR1 SQVTM and CDR2 ANQGSEA come from the germline V gene. This CDR3 is 11 amino acids long. This CDR3 reads CSGRGVNEQYF. The DNA of the CDR3 is TGCAGCGGACGGGGAGTCAACGAGCAGTACTTC.

This clone has just one count. The gene calls are TRBV7-8 and TRBJ2-5; D may be TRBD2 (5 bases). The CDR3 is 13 amino acids. CDR1 is SGHVS and CDR2 is FQNEAQ in the germline V gene. Trimming stripped 4 bases from V and 1 base from J, with 7 bases between. CDR3 DNA: TGTGCCAGCAGCTACGGGATCCAAGAGACCCAGTACTTC. Its protein product is CASSYGIQETQYF. The variable domain in full, with the rest retrieved from reference TRBV7-8 and TRBJ2-5, is GAGVSQSPRYKVAKRGQDVALRCDPISGHVSLFWYQQALGQGPEFLTYFQNEAQLDKSGLPSDRFFAERPEGSVSTLKIQRTQQEDSAVYLCASSYGIQETQYFGPGTRLLVL.

This chain links TRBV3-1 (or the pseudogene TRBV3-2) with TRBJ2-7, with D possibly matching TRBD2 (6 bases). This CDR3 comprises 15 residues. The germline V gene encodes CDR1 LGHDT and CDR2 YNNKEL (reference sequence). Trimming left V 3 bases short and J 4 bases short, with 16 bases between. The CDR3 sequence is CASSQGAGISYEQYF. In DNA, the CDR3 is TGTGCCAGCAGCCAGGGTGCGGGGATTTCTTACGAGCAGTACTTC.